The source of this TCR beta chain is a study of synovial regulatory T cells in juvenile arthritis. The repertoire was sequenced with immunoSEQ multiplex PCR; TCRdb's copy has only in-frame clones and lacks some. This sample's table reports 8,000 to 10,000 clones. CDR1 is LNHDA, CDR2 SQIVND, per germline (reference sequence). The CDR3 runs to 14 residues. The coding DNA is unavailable. This TCR was sampled from a donor between 2 and 29 years old with juvenile idiopathic arthritis. Specimen: Treg cells from blood. Subset denoted: remaining (HLA-DR-negative) circulating blood Treg cells. This chain joins TRBV19 and TRBJ1-1; the TCRdb call, TRBD1, lacks DNA for checking. This CDR3 reads CASRPQGAVGEAFF.